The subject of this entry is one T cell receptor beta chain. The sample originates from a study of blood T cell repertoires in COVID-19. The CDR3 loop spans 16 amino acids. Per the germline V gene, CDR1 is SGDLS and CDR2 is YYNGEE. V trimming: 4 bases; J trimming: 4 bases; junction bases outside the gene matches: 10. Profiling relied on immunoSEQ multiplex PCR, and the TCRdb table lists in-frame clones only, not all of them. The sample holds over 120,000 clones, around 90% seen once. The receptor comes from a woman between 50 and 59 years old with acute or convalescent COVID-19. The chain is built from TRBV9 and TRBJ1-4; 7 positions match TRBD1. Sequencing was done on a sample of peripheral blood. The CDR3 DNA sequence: TGTGCCAGCAGCCCAGATCTGGGACAGTTTAATGAAAAACTGTTTTTT. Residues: CASSPDLGQFNEKLFF.